This entry concerns a single T cell receptor (beta chain). Its antigen is currently unknown. A second PCR of roughly 7 to 11 cycles used a sample-barcoded 5' primer and a J-beta primer mix. The template-switch adaptor, which had 12 random nucleotides, put a tag on each cDNA molecule. TCRdb re-analysed the 5' RACE reads in MiXCR, keeping a single row per CDR3 protein. The table shows roughly 720,000 distinct CDR3 sequences, with 50% to 65% occurring only once. These data originate in a study of blood T cells in healthy people across ages. General study points: Because donor CMV status was unknown, expanded clonotype changes were possibly confounded. While age rose, TCR beta diversity per million T cells dropped in a roughly linear way.

Each sample had at least 7 million PBMCs isolated. This CDR3 is built from 12 residues. The V gene lost 8 bases and the J gene lost 5 bases, with 13 bases spanning the gap. CDR1 and CDR2 from the germline V gene are SQVTM and ANQGSEA. The sequence came from an older man in good health. Sequencing input: blood. The J gene is TRBJ2-1, the V gene TRBV29-1, with D hard to call. The CDR3 reads CSTLESHNEQFF. DNA for the CDR3: TGCAGCACTTTAGAGAGCCACAATGAGCAGTTCTTC.